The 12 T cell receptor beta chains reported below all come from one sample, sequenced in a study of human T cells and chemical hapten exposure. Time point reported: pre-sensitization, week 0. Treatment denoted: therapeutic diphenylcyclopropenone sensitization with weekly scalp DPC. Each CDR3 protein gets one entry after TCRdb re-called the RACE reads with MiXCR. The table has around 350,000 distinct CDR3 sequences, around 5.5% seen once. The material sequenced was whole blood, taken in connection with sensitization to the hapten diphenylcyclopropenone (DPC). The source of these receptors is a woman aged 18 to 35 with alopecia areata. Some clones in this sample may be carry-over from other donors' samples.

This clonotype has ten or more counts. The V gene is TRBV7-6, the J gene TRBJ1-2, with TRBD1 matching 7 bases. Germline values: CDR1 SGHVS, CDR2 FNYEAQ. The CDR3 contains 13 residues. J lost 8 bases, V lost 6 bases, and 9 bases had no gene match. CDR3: CASSNRGAEGYTF. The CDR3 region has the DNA TGTGCCAGCAGTAACAGGGGAGCAGAGGGCTACACCTTC.

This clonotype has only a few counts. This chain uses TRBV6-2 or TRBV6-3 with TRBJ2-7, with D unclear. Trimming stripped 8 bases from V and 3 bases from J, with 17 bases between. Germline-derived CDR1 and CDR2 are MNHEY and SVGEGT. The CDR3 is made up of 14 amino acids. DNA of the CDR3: TGTGCCAGCGGCCTGGACCGCGGCTACTACGAGCAGTACTTC. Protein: CASGLDRGYYEQYF.

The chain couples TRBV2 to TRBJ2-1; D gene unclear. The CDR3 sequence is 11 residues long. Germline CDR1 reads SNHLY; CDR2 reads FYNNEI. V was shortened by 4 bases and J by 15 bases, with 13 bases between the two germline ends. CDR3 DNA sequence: TGTGCCAGCAGTGGGACGGCTCGGTCGTTCTTC. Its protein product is CASSGTARSFF.

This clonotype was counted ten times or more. The CDR3 DNA is TGCGCCAGCAGAGGGCGAGCCGGGACTAGCGGGGTGGATACGCAGTATTTT. Residues: CASRGRAGTSGVDTQYF. This chain joins TRBV5-1 and TRBJ2-3; 13 nucleotides align to TRBD2. Germline V gives CDR1 SGHRS, CDR2 YFSETQ. The CDR3 sequence is 17 residues long. The V gene end was trimmed by 5 bases and the J gene end by 6 bases; junction bases not matched to a gene: 12.

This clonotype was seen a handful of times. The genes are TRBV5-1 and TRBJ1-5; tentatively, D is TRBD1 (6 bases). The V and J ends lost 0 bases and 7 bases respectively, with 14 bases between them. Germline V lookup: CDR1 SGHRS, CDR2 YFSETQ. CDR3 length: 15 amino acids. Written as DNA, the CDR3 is TGCGCCAGCAGCTTGGAGGCAGGGGTAAACCAGCCCCAGCATTTT. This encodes CASSLEAGVNQPQHF.

Here the CDR3 reads CASSQDRDPGGAYGYTF. CDR3 coding DNA: TGCGCCAGCAGCCAAGATAGGGACCCAGGGGGAGCCTATGGCTACACCTTC. J is TRBJ1-2 and V is TRBV4-3; 7 bases map to TRBD1. CDR1 and CDR2 (germline): LGHNA, YSLEER. The CDR3 totals 17 residues. The junction had 11 bases not matched to a gene; V was cut back by 0 bases and J by 4 bases.

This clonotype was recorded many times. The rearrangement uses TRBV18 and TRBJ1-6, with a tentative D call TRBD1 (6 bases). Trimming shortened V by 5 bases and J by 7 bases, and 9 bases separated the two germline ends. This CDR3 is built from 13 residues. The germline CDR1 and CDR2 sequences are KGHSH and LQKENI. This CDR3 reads CASSTDSNSPLHF. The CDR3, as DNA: TGTGCCAGCTCAACGGACAGCAATTCACCCCTCCACTTT.

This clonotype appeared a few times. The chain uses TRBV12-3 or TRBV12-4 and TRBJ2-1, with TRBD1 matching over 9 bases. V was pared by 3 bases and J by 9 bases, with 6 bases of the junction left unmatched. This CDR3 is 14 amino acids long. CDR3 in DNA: TGTGCCAGCAGTTTGGGGACAGGGCCTCGTGAGCAGTTCTTC. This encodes CASSLGTGPREQFF.

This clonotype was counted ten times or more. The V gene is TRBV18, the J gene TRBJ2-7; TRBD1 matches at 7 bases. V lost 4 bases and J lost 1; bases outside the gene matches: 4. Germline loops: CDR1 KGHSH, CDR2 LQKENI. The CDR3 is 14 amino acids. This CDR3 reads CASSLQTGSYEQYF. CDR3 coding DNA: TGTGCCAGCTCACTACAGACAGGGTCCTACGAGCAGTACTTC.

CDR3 in DNA: TGTGCCAGCAGCTTAGCGGGCGTAGATACGCAGTATTTT. Residues: CASSLAGVDTQYF. The chain employs TRBV11-3 and TRBJ2-3; D is undetermined. The germline CDR1 and CDR2 sequences are SGHNT and YENEEA. V shed 1 base and J shed 5 bases, with 7 bases lying between them. The CDR3 loop spans 13 amino acids.

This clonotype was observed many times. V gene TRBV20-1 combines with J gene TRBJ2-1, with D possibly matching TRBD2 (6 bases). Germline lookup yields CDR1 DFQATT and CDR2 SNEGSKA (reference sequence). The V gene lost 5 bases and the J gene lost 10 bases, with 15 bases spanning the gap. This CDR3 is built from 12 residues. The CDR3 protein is CSAWEAKVEQFF. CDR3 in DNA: TGCAGTGCTTGGGAGGCGAAAGTGGAGCAGTTCTTC.

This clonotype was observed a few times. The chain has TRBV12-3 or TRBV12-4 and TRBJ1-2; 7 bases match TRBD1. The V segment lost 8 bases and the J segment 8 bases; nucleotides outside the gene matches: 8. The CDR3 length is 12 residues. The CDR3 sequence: CASFLGTEGYTF. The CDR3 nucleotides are TGTGCCAGCTTTCTTGGGACAGAAGGCTACACCTTC.